The subject of this entry is one T cell receptor (beta chain). Its antigen has not been determined. No per-base quality is available; no much larger clone lies one base away. The CDR3 spans 15 residues, from the cysteine through the phenylalanine. Solely the CDR3 DNA is kept, with 45 bases framed from the first base. Trimming at the junction amounts to 4 bases on V and 6 bases on J, and the germline ends lie 18 bases apart. In the germline V gene, CDR1 corresponds to SGDLS and CDR2 to YYNGEE. The patients picked for sequencing were ones in whom flow cytometry had shown an expansion of CD8+CD57+ cells. Severe acquired aplastic anemia was diagnosed in all patients according to International Study of Aplastic Anemia and Agranulocytosis and Camitta criteria. No therapy had been received by the patients at the time of blood sampling. The study deep-sequenced TCR repertoires of sorted CD4+ and CD8+ blood T cells from severe aplastic anemia patients and healthy subjects. In the USA, patient enrollment took place under clinicaltrials.gov protocols 00001620, 01623167, 00001397, 00071045, 00081523 and 00961064. Ficoll-Paque density gradient centrifugation was used to isolate peripheral blood mononuclear cells. CD4+ and CD8+ T cells were sorted by FACS or magnetic beads before DNA extraction.

Genomic DNA served as template for TCR beta VDJ combination and CDR3 sequence profiling. An Illumina HiSeq 2000 was the platform used for TCR repertoire sequencing. Per the source publication's procedure: TRBV/TRBJ rearrangement plots, CDR3 size and DJ length profiles, and Simpson's diversity index were used to evaluate the repertoires. Whichever DNA sequence was most abundant in the deep sequencing data was defined as the immunodominant clone. CDR3 amino acid sequences were screened for sharing across subjects and compared with published repertoires and the VDJdb database. TCRdb reworked the public reads: Q25 trimming with fastp, MiXCR clone assembly, productive beta chains retained. Each CDR3 protein appears once, grouped with its most common genes and DNA. For this entry, the V and J calls and clone size follow TCRdb and not the study's own pipeline. Present in this sample are about 290,000 distinct CDR3 sequences, 56% of which were seen just once. The top ten clonotypes cover around 1.3% of the sample.

These data come from a study of CD8+CD57+ T cells in acquired aplastic anemia (dated by TCRdb to about 2018). Concerning the study at large: DNA extracted from sorted CD4+ and CD8+ cells had a mean of roughly 3 ug, with a range of about 0.2 to 30 ug. A CD8+CD57+ expansion meant a frequency higher than the mean frequency seen in healthy subjects. Study-level results and caveats: Although twenty-nine CD8+ CDR3 sequences were shared by patients and controls, these sequences appeared highly expressed in patients and within the immunodominant clones of patients. CD8+ Simpson's diversity did not differ significantly between patients and healthy controls (P=0.060).

This TCR was sampled from a human donor with aplastic anemia. Sequencing was performed on sorted CD4+, CD8+, or CD8+CD57+ T cells (not recorded which) from PBMCs. The chain joins TRBV9 to TRBJ2-3; TRBD2 might be the D gene, on 6 matching bases. The CDR3 reads as follows: CASSSSSVGSDTQYF. The nucleotide sequence is TGTGCCAGCAGCTCATCTAGCGTGGGCAGCGATACGCAGTATTTT.